The 9 T cell receptor beta chains given below trace back to one sample, sequenced in a study of blood T cell repertoires in COVID-19 (dated by TCRdb to about 2020). Library method: the immunoSEQ multiplex PCR assay. TCRdb stores this immuneACCESS table with in-frame sequences only. Part of the clones is absent; in the studies checked, under half of the shortfall reflects unresolved V genes, and no reason is known for the rest. The sample includes about 430,000 clones, with about 88% observed a single time. The leading ten clones occupy roughly 1.4% of the sample. The source material was PBMCs or T cells enriched from blood (not recorded which). These receptors all come from a woman aged 18-30 years who had been exposed to COVID-19.

This clone appeared once. The chain has TRBV6-1 and TRBJ2-7; 8 positions agree with TRBD2. V lost 2 bases and J lost 5; bases outside the gene matches: 2. In germline, CDR1 is MNHNS, CDR2 SASEGT. The length of the CDR3 is 13 residues. DNA for the CDR3: TGTGCCAGCAGTGAACGGGGGGGCCACGAGCAGTACTTC. Translation gives CASSERGGHEQYF.

This clone showed up just once. V is TRBV24-1 and J is TRBJ1-1; D is possibly TRBD1 (5 bases). The germline CDR1 and CDR2 sequences are KGHDR and SFDVKD. The CDR3 length is 12 residues. V lost 4 bases to trimming and J lost 8 bases, with 10 bases between them. The DNA of the CDR3 is TGTGCCACCAGTGACTCTGACAGAGAAGCTTTCTTT. Its translation is CATSDSDREAFF.

A few counts support this clone. The chain recombines TRBV28 with TRBJ2-7; D is possibly TRBD1 (5 bases). Germline assignment: CDR1 MDHEN and CDR2 SYDVKM. The CDR3 covers 14 residues. V lost 2 bases and J lost 4, with 12 bases in between. The CDR3 DNA is TGTGCCAGCAGTTTACCAGGGAAGAGGTACGAGCAGTACTTC. Translated, it gives CASSLPGKRYEQYF.

The chain carries TRBV28 and TRBJ1-1; D is uncertain. V lost 4 bases and J 5 bases, leaving 8 bases between the germline ends. Per germline, CDR1 MDHEN and CDR2 SYDVKM. The CDR3 has 12 amino acids. CDR3: CASSYAGTEAFF. Written as DNA, the CDR3 is TGTGCCAGCAGTTATGCGGGGACTGAAGCTTTCTTT. Full variable domain (missing parts from reference TRBV28 and TRBJ1-1): DVKVTQSSRYLVKRTGEKVFLECVQDMDHENMFWYRQDPGLGLRLIYFSYDVKMKEKGDIPEGYSVSREKKERFSLILESASTNQTSMYLCASSYAGTEAFFGQGTRLTVV.

J is TRBJ1-2 and V is TRBV28; TRBD1 might be the D (5 bases). Between the trimmed V and J ends, which lost 6 bases and 4 bases, there was a span of 18 bases. This CDR3 has 15 residues. Germline assignment: CDR1 MDHEN and CDR2 SYDVKM. CDR3 residues: CASRPGGGTIYGYTF. The DNA of the CDR3 is TGTGCCAGCAGGCCGGGGGGAGGGACGATCTATGGCTACACCTTC.

The gene calls are TRBV10-2 and TRBJ1-2; D possibly corresponds to TRBD1 (6 bases). Germline V CDR1 and CDR2: WSHSY, SAAADI. Trimming removed 3 bases from V and 6 bases from J, with 17 bases in between. The CDR3 has 15 amino acids. The CDR3 DNA sequence: TGCGCCAGCAGTGAAGTCGTAGGGGGTGTCGATGGCTACACCTTC. Protein: CASSEVVGGVDGYTF.

V is TRBV28 and J is TRBJ2-7, with D tentatively TRBD1 (6 bases). V lost 3 bases, J lost 3 bases, and 12 bases lay in between. In germline, CDR1 is MDHEN, CDR2 SYDVKM. The CDR3 sequence is 14 residues long. The CDR3 coding sequence is TGTGCCAGCAGTTTGTCCAGGGGAAGCTACGAGCAGTACTTC. Amino acid sequence: CASSLSRGSYEQYF.

This clone was counted between two and nine times. A junction boundary mismatches the germline segment, possibly from a read error. V usage is TRBV7-7 and J usage is TRBJ2-1, with 7 bases aligning to TRBD2. The germline V gene encodes CDR1 SSHAT and CDR2 FNYEAQ (reference sequence). The CDR3 extends over 16 amino acids. CDR3 protein: CASSPHGLAAGNEQFF. The CDR3 DNA sequence: TGTGCTAGCAGCCCGCACGGTCTAGCGGCGGGCAATGAGCAGTTCTTC.

This chain connects TRBV29-1 to TRBJ2-7, with 12 positions matching TRBD2. Trimming cost V 3 bases and J 3 bases; bases outside gene matches: 6. This CDR3 has 15 residues. Germline loops: CDR1 SQVTM, CDR2 ANQGSEA. The CDR3 loop reads CSVDRLAGDRYEQYF. For the CDR3, the DNA is TGCAGCGTTGACAGACTAGCGGGGGACCGCTACGAGCAGTACTTC.